These 9 T cell receptor beta chains were all obtained from the same sample, sequenced in a study of shared clonotypes between healthy human individuals. The protocol was immunoSEQ multiplex PCR, while the TCRdb copy is restricted to in-frame clones and leaves out a portion. The table includes a few hundred thousand clones, around 67% detected once. Material: memory CD4+ T cells sorted from blood. Subset of the sample: CD45RA-negative fraction. These receptor sequences come from a man aged 30 to 45 in good health.

The rearrangement uses TRBV15 and TRBJ2-3, with D tentatively TRBD2 (5 bases). Germline loops: CDR1 LNHNV, CDR2 YYDKDF (reference sequence). Trimming shortened V by 5 bases and J by 2 bases, and 8 bases separated the two germline ends. The CDR3 has 13 residues. The CDR3 protein is CATSPGDTDTQYF. CDR3 bases: TGTGCCACCAGCCCCGGGGACACAGATACGCAGTATTTT.

The V gene is TRBV2, the J gene TRBJ2-5, with D tentatively TRBD2 (7 bases). The V end was cut by 9 bases, the J end by 4 bases, with 24 bases between. Per the germline V gene, CDR1 is SNHLY and CDR2 is FYNNEI. This CDR3 contains 16 residues. The CDR3 reads CASQLSGPGGPETQYF. The CDR3 DNA reads TGTGCCAGTCAACTTTCCGGGCCCGGGGGGCCAGAGACCCAGTACTTC.

The chain is built from TRBV7-9 and TRBJ2-2; D gene uncertain. Germline assignment: CDR1 SEHNR and CDR2 FQNEAQ (reference sequence). The CDR3 is 16 residues long. V was trimmed by 1 base and J by 4 bases, leaving 13 bases between them. The CDR3 region is CASSLVLPRGTGELFF. The CDR3, as DNA: TGTGCCAGCAGCTTAGTGCTTCCCCGAGGCACCGGGGAGCTGTTTTTT. The full variable domain, its missing parts supplied by reference TRBV7-9 and TRBJ2-2, is DTGVSQNPRHKITKRGQNVTFRCDPISEHNRLYWYRQTLGQGPEFLTYFQNEAQLEKSRLLSDRFSAERPKGSFSTLEIQRTEQGDSAMYLCASSLVLPRGTGELFFGEGSRLTVL.

This clone was recorded a few times. CDR3 bases: TGTGCCAGCTCCCGGCGGGACGAGCAGTACTTC. This translates into CASSRRDEQYF. V and J are TRBV18 and TRBJ2-7; D is possibly TRBD2 (5 bases). Germline assignment: CDR1 KGHSH and CDR2 LQKENI. The CDR3 runs 11 residues. V was trimmed by 6 bases and J by 5 bases, leaving 8 bases between them.

The chain recombines TRBV9 with TRBJ2-7; TRBD2 aligns across 9 bases. Germline V gene lookup returns CDR1 SGDLS and CDR2 YYNGEE. The CDR3 is 15 residues long. J was trimmed by 3 bases and V by 3 bases; bases with no gene match: 7. The CDR3 is CASSGQAGGIYEQYF. DNA of the CDR3: TGTGCCAGCAGCGGGCAGGCGGGAGGGATCTACGAGCAGTACTTC.

The sample holds many counts of this clone. The chain has TRBV6-1 and TRBJ2-3, with D possibly matching TRBD1 (6 bases). This CDR3 has 14 residues. Germline-derived CDR1 and CDR2 are MNHNS and SASEGT. V lost 4 bases, J lost 0 bases, and 8 bases lay in between. This chain's CDR3 is CASSVQGSTDTQYF. CDR3 DNA sequence: TGTGCCAGCAGTGTACAGGGAAGCACAGATACGCAGTATTTT.

The chain employs TRBV5-1 and TRBJ2-7; unclear D gene. V lost 5 bases, J lost 1 base, and 7 bases lay in between. CDR3 length equals 12 residues. The germline gives CDR1 SGHRS, CDR2 YFSETQ. The CDR3: CASRLESYEQYF. The CDR3 nucleotides are TGCGCCAGCAGATTAGAGTCCTACGAGCAGTACTTC.

This clone was recorded many times. Different DNA sequences within this sample yield the same CDR3. As DNA, the CDR3 is TGCGCCAGCAGCCAAGGACCGCTCTACGAGCAGTACTTC. Amino acids: CASSQGPLYEQYF. The rearrangement uses TRBV4-3 and TRBJ2-7; no firm D call. The CDR3 has 13 amino acids. CDR1 LGHNA and CDR2 YSLEER come from the germline V gene. With 1 base removed from V and 3 bases from J, the gap between germline ends came to 7 bases.

In its sample, this clone was seen once. CDR3 coding DNA: TGTGCCAGCAGCCCCGCGGGGGGCGGCTACACCTTC. Its translation: CASSPAGGGYTF. The rearrangement joins TRBV9 to TRBJ1-2; weak D call: TRBD1 (6 bases). Trimming took off 4 bases at V and 8 bases at J, with 12 bases between the two ends. The germline CDR1 and CDR2 sequences are SGDLS and YYNGEE. The CDR3 sequence is 12 residues long.